This T cell receptor (beta chain) was documented in a study of early T cells in non-severe SARS-CoV-2 infection. This clonotype was detected ten times or more. TCRdb ran MiXCR on the 5' RACE reads and lists one entry per CDR3 protein. The sample contains tens of thousands of distinct CDR3 sequences, 10% to 15% of which appear only once. This CDR3 has 14 amino acids. Germline CDR1 reads MNHNY; CDR2 reads SVGAGI (reference sequence). Trimming took 11 bases from V and 5 from J; bases not matched to a gene: 12. Sequencing input: whole blood. The sequence was obtained from an adult who was a healthcare worker with PCR-confirmed SARS-CoV-2 infection or an uninfected control (not recorded which). The chain couples TRBV6-6 to TRBJ2-3; TRBD2 matches 8 bases. CDR3 sequence: CAAIRFGGGDTQYF. CDR3 in DNA: TGTGCCGCCATTCGTTTCGGGGGGGGAGATACGCAGTATTTT.